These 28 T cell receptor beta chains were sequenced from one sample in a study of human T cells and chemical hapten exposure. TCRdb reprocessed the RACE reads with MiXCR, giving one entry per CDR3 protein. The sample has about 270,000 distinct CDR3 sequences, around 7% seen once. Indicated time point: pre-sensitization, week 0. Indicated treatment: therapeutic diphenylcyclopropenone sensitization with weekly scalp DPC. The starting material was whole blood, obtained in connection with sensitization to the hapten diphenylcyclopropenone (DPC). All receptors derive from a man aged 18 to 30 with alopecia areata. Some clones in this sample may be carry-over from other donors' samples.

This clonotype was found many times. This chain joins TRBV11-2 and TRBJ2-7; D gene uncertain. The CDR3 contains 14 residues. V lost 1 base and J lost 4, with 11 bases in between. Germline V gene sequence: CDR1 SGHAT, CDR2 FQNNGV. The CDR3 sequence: CASSLAYRPYEQYV. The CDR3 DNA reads TGTGCCAGCAGCTTAGCCTACCGACCTTACGAGCAGTACGTC.

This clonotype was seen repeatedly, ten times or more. In DNA, the CDR3 is TGTGCCAGCAGCCCAGTTGGACCGAGACCCAATCAGCCCCAGCATTTT. Protein: CASSPVGPRPNQPQHF. The chain couples TRBV7-8 to TRBJ1-5; no clear D. CDR1 SGHVS and CDR2 FQNEAQ come from the germline V gene. V was shortened by 5 bases and J by 3 bases, with 17 bases between the two germline ends. The CDR3 has 16 amino acids.

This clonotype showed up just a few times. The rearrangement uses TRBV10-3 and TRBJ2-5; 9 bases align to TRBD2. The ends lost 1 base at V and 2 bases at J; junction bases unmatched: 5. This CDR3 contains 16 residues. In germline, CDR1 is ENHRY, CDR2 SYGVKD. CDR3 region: CAISEWVAGAQETQYF. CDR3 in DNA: TGTGCCATCAGTGAGTGGGTAGCGGGGGCTCAAGAGACCCAGTACTTC.

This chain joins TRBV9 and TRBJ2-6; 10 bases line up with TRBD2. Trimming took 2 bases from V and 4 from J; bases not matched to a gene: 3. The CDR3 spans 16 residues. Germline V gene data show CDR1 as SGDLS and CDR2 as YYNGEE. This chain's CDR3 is CASSVGLAAGANVLTF. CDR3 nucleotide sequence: TGTGCCAGCAGCGTCGGACTAGCGGCAGGGGCCAACGTCCTGACTTTC. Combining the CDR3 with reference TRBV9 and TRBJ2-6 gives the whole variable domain DSGVTQTPKHLITATGQRVTLRCSPRSGDLSVYWYQQSLDQGLQFLIQYYNGEERAKGNILERFSAQQFPDLHSELNLSSLELGDSALYFCASSVGLAAGANVLTFGAGSRLTVL.

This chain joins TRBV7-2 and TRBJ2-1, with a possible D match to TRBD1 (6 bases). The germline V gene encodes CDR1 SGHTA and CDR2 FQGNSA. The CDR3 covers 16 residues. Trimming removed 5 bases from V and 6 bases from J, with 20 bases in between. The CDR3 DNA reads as TGTGCCAGCAGCAGGGGACAACTTAACGCGGGCAATGAGCAGTTCTTC. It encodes CASSRGQLNAGNEQFF.

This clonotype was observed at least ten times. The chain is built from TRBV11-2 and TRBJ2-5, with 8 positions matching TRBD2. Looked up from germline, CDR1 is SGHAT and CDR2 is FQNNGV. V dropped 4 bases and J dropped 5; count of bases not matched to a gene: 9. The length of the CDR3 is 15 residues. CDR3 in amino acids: CASSSTGLAYETQYF. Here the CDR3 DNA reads TGTGCCAGCAGCTCTACCGGACTAGCTTATGAGACCCAGTACTTC.

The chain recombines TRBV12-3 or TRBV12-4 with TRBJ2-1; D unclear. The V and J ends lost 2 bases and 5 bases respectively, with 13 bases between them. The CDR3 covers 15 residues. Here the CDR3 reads CASSLRAGPNNEQFF. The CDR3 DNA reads TGTGCCAGCAGTTTAAGGGCAGGACCGAACAATGAGCAGTTCTTC.

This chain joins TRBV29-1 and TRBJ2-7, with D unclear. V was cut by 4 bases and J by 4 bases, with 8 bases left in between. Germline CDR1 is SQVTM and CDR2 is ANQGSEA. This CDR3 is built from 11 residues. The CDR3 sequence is CSVVYGYEQYV. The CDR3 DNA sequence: TGCAGCGTTGTGTACGGATACGAGCAGTACGTC.

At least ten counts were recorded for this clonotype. The CDR3, as DNA: TGCGCCAGCAGCCAAGATCCAGCTCTCTATGGCTACACCTTC. It encodes CASSQDPALYGYTF. The gene calls are TRBV4-1 and TRBJ1-2; D gene uncertain. The CDR3 is 14 amino acids. Trimming removed 0 bases from V and 4 bases from J, with 9 bases in between. The germline V gene has CDR1 MGHRA and CDR2 YSYEKL.

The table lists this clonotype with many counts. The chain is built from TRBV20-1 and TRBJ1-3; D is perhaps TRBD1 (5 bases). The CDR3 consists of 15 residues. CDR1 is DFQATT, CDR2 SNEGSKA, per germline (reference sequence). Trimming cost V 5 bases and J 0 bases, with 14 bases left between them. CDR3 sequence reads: CSALGRRNSGNTIYF. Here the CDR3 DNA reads TGCAGTGCTTTGGGACGACGGAACTCTGGAAACACCATATATTTT.

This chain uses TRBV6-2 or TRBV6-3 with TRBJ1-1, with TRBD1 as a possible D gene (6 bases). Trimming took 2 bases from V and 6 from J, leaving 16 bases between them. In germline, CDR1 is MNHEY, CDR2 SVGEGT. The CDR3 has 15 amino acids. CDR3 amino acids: CASSYVGARAAEAFF. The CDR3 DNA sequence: TGTGCCAGCAGTTACGTGGGGGCGAGGGCGGCTGAAGCTTTCTTT.

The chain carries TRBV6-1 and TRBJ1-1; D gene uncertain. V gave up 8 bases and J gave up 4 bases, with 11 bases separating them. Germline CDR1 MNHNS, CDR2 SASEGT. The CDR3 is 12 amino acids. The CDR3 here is CASLSIGTEAFF. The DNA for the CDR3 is TGTGCCAGCCTTTCGATCGGCACTGAAGCTTTCTTT.

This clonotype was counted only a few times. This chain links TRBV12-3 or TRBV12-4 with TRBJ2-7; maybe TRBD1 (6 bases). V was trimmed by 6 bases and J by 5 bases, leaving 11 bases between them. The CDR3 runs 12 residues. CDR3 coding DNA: TGTGCCAGCAGCGTAGGGACAAACGAGCAGTACTTC. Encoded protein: CASSVGTNEQYF.

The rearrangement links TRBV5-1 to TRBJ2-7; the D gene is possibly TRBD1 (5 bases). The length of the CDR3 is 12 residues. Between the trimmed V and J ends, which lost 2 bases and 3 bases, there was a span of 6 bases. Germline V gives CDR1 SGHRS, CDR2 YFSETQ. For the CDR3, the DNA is TGCGCCAGCAGCTTAGGGGACTACGAGCAGTACGTC. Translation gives CASSLGDYEQYV.

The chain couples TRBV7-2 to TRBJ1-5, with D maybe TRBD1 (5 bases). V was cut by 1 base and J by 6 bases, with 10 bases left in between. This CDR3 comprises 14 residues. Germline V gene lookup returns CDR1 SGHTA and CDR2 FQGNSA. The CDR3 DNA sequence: TGTGCCAGCAGCTTAGAGCCGGGGCGTCAGCCCCAGCATTTT. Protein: CASSLEPGRQPQHF.

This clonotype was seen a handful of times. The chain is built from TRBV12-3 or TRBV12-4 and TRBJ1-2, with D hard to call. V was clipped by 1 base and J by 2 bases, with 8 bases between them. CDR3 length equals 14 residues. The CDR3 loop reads CASSLGFRNYGYTF. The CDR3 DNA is TGTGCCAGCAGTTTAGGTTTCAGAAACTATGGCTACACCTTC.

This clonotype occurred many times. CDR3 bases: TGTGCCAGCAGCCAGGTACTCCGACGGGGGAGATATTCACCCCTCCACTTT. Translating gives CASSQVLRRGRYSPLHF. The chain employs TRBV3-1 and TRBJ1-6; TRBD1 is a possible D gene (5 bases). The germline V and J ends were trimmed by 3 bases and 8 bases, with 20 bases remaining between them. This CDR3 is built from 17 residues. Germline V CDR1 and CDR2: LGHDT, YNNKEL (reference sequence).

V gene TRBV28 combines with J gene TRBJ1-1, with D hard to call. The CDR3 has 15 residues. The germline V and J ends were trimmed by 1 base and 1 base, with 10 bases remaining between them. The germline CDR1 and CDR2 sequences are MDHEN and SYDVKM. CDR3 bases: TGTGCCAGCAGTTTATCCCCTCACGAGAACACTGAAGCTTTCTTT. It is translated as CASSLSPHENTEAFF.

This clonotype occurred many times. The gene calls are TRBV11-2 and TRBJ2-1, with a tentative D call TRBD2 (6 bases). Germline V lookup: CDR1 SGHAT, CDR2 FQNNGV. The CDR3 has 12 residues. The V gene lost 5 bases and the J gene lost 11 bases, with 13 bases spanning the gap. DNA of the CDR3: TGTGCCAGCAGCCCCACGGGGGTACAGCAGTTCTTC. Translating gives CASSPTGVQQFF.

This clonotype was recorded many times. The CDR3 coding sequence is TGTGCCAGCAGCGTCGCTAGCGGGGGGGCGGTTGAGCAGTTCTTC. Protein: CASSVASGGAVEQFF. The rearrangement links TRBV7-2 to TRBJ2-1; 12 bases match TRBD2. V was pared by 5 bases and J by 9 bases, with 8 bases of the junction left unmatched. The CDR3 is 15 amino acids. The germline gives CDR1 SGHTA, CDR2 FQGNSA.

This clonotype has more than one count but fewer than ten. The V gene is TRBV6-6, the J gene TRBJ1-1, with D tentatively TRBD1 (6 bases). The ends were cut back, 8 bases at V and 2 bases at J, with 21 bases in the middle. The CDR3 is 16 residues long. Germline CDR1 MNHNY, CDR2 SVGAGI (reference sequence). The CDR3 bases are TGTGCCAGCCTAAACGGGGGACAAACCCTTAACACTGAAGCTTTCTTT. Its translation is CASLNGGQTLNTEAFF.

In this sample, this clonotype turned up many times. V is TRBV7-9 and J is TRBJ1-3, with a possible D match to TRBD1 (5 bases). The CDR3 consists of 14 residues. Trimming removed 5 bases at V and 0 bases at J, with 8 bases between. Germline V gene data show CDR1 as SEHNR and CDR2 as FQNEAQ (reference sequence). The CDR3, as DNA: TGTGCCAGCAGCAAGACAGTCTCTGGAAACACCATATATTTT. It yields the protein CASSKTVSGNTIYF.

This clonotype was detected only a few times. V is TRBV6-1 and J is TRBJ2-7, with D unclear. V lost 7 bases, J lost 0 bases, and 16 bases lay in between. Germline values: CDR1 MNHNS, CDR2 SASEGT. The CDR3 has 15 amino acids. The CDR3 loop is CASTLVDMGSYEQYV. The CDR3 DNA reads TGTGCCAGCACCCTGGTCGACATGGGCTCCTACGAGCAGTACGTC.

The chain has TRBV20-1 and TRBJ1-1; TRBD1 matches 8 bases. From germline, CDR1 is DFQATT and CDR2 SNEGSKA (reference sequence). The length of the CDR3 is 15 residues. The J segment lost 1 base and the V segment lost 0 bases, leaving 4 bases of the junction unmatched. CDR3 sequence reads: CSARDQDRGNTEAFF. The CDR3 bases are TGCAGTGCTAGAGATCAAGACAGGGGGAACACTGAAGCTTTCTTT.

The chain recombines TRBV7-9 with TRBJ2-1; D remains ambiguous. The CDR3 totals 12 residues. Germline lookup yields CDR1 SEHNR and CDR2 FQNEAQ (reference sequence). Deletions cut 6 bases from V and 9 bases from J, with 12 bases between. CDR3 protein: CASRAVVGEQFF. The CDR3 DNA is TGTGCCAGCAGGGCGGTGGTGGGTGAGCAGTTCTTC.

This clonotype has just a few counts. CDR3 residues: CASSQVGTVEAFF. DNA of the CDR3: TGTGCCAGCAGCCAGGTCGGGACCGTTGAAGCTTTCTTT. This chain links TRBV3-1 with TRBJ1-1, with D possibly TRBD1 on 5 matching bases. V was shortened by 3 bases and J by 7 bases, with 12 bases between the two germline ends. The CDR3 runs 13 residues. Germline values: CDR1 LGHDT, CDR2 YNNKEL (reference sequence). The entire variable domain, with the rest obtained from reference TRBV3-1 and TRBJ1-1, is as follows: DTAVSQTPKYLVTQMGNDKSIKCEQNLGHDTMYWYKQDSKKFLKIMFSYNNKELIINETVPNRFSPKSPDKAHLNLHINSLELGDSAVYFCASSQVGTVEAFFGQGTRLTVV.

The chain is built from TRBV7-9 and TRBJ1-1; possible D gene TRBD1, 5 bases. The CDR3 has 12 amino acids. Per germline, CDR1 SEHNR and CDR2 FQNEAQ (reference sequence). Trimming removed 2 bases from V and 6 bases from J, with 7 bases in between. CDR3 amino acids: CASSLRGAEAFF. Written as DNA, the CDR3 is TGTGCCAGCAGCTTAAGGGGCGCTGAAGCTTTCTTT.

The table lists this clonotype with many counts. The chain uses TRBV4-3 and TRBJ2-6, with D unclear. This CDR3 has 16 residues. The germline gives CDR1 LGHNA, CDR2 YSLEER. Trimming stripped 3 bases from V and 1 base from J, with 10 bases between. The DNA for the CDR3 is TGCGCCAGCAGCCAGGCCGTCTCTTCTGGGGCCAACGTCCTGACTTTC. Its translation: CASSQAVSSGANVLTF.